This T cell receptor beta chain appears in the sequencing data of a study of identifying expanded T cells in peripheral blood (dated by TCRdb to between 2017 and 2020). Regarding the research as a whole: Technical replicates were generated by sequencing separate aliquots of the same genomic DNA pool, and four replicates were compared pairwise.

The immunoSEQ Assay, which uses bias-controlled multiplex PCR amplification of genomic DNA, was used to profile TCRbeta CDR3 regions. On the authors' methods: The absolute abundance of each unique TCRbeta CDR3 region was quantified after sequences were collapsed and filtered. Differential abundance was tested with a binomial (Fisher-equivalent) model and with a beta-binomial model adding time-dependent variance fitted from healthy donors. Clones with fewer than 5 combined templates were removed, and differential abundance was called for clones with a Benjamini-Hochberg FDR below 0.01. Using the form v = (b*log(k)+a)^2, the beta-binomial variance was modeled as a function of the total template count across the two samples. Held by TCRdb, this immuneACCESS table contains in-frame sequences only and omits some clones. Under half of the omission traces to an unresolved V gene where checked; the cause of the rest is unknown. D and trimming come from the DNA, and the V and J calls and clone size come from that table. In all, the sample holds 100,000 to 150,000 clones, and around 84% of those were seen once. The top ten constitute 3% to 4% of the sample.

On the study overall, not on this receptor specifically: Between technical replicates the binomial model flagged about 1.1 differentially abundant clones, whereas over about 2 weeks the binomial model flagged about 15 and over approximately four weeks 19 to 20. The authors expected that over much longer intervals, such as months to years, biological variance in healthy repertoires might increase even further. For all healthy donors, the variance in clone template counts between two-week samples rose significantly as total template count increased. The beta-binomial model significantly reduced the number of clones called differentially abundant and the false-positive rate across all healthy-donor time intervals.

No immune events, such as infections, were documented for the healthy donors during the collection period. To calibrate time-dependent variance in a beta-binomial model of T-cell clone differential abundance, blood repertoires from healthy donors were used as a training cohort. The training cohort included around ten healthy donors, of whom 3 were female and 7 were male. An age range of about 25 to 64 years, with an average of around 44 years, was recorded for the donors. Whole blood was collected from each healthy donor at three time points spaced two weeks apart and obtained from a commercial supplier. For immunosequencing, genomic DNA was extracted from whole blood that had not been sorted. In regard to this clone: Its recognized antigen is unknown. Base qualities are missing; no much larger clone stands one base away.

According to the germline V gene, CDR1 reads MDHEN and CDR2 reads SYDVKM. At the junction V is shortened by 6 bases and J by 3 bases, with 12 bases in between. The CDR3, from cysteine to phenylalanine, totals 14 residues. Only CDR3 DNA remains: 42 bases, in frame from the first base. The rearranged chain carries TRBV28 and TRBJ1-5; the D region possibly corresponds to TRBD1 (5 bases align). Source material: blood. This TCR derives from a person aged 18 to 69 in good health. CDR3 region: CASSLGQNNQPQHF. The nucleotide sequence is given as TGTGCCAGCAGCCTGGGGCAGAACAATCAGCCCCAGCATTTT.